This T cell receptor (beta chain) was found in a study of shared clonotypes between healthy human individuals. The overall study: Ranging from 18 to 49 in age, donors were a couple of women and a few men.

Overall study findings and caveats: It was observed that 4% to 6% of naive CD4 clonotypes were shared across a handful of donors.

There are 12 residues in the CDR3. V lost 2 bases and J 4 bases, leaving 4 bases between the germline ends. Germline CDR1 is SEHNR and CDR2 is FQNEAQ (reference sequence). Assay: immunoSEQ multiplex PCR; the TCRdb copy retains only in-frame clones and omits some. The data show approximately 1.9 million clones, about 93% seen once. In the case of this clone: Its antigen remains unidentified. Within the sample, other DNA sequences also encode this same CDR3.

Naive CD8 cells lacked CD45RO and underwent positive selection for CCR7, leaving out terminally differentiated effector memory CD45RA+ cells. This receptor was obtained from a man younger than 35 in good health. Some clones in this sample may be carry-over from other donors' samples. The V call is TRBV7-9, the J call TRBJ2-3, with D unclear. Material for sequencing was naive CD8+ T cells from PBMCs. This chain's CDR3 is CASSLSADTQYF. The CDR3 nucleotides read TGTGCCAGCAGCTTATCGGCAGATACGCAGTATTTT.